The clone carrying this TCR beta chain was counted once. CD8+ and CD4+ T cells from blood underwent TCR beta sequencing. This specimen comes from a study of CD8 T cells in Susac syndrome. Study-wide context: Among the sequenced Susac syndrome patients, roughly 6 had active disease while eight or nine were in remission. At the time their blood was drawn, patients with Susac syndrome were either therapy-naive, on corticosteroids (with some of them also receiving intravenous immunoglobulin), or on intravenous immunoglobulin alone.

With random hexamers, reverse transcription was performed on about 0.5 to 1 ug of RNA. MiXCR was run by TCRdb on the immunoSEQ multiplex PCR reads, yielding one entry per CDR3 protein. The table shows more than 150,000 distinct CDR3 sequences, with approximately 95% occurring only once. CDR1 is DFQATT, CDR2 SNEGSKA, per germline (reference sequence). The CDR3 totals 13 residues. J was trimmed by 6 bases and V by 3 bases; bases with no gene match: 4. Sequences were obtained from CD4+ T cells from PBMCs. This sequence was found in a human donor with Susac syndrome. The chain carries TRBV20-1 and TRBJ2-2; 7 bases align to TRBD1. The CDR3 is CSARMTGPGELFF. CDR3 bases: TGCAGTGCTAGGATGACAGGGCCCGGGGAGCTGTTTTTT.